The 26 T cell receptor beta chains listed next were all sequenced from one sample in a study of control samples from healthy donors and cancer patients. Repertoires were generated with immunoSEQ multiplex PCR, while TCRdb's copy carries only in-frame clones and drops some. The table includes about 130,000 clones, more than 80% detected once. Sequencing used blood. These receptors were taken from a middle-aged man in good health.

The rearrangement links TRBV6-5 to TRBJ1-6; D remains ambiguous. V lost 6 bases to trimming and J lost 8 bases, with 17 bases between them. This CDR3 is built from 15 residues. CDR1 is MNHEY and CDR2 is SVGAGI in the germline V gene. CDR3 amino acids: CASRRTRSNDSPLHF. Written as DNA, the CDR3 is TGTGCCAGCAGAAGGACCCGGAGTAATGATTCACCCCTCCACTTT.

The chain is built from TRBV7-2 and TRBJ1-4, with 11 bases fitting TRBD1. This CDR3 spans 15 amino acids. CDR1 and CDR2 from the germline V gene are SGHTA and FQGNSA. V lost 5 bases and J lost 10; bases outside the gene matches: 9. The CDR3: CASSPSLGTGGKLFF. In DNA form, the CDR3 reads TGTGCCAGCAGCCCATCCTTGGGGACAGGGGGAAAACTGTTTTTT.

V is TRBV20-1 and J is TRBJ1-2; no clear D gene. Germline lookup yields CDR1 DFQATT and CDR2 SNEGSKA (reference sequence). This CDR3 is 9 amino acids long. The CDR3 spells CRVGLGYTF. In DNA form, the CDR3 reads TGCAGGGTTGGGCTTGGCTACACCTTC.

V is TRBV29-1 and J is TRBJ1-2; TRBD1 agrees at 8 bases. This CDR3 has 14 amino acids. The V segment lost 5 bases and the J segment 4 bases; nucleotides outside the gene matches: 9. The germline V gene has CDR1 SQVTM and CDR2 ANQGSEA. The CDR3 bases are TGCAGCGTTCCCCACTTGGGACAGGCCTATGGCTACACCTTC. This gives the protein CSVPHLGQAYGYTF.

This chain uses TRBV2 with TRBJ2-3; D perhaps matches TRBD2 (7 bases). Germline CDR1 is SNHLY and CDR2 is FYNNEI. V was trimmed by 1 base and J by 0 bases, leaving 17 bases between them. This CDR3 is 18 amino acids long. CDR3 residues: CASSEVRGGGLSTDTQYF. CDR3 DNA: TGTGCCAGCAGTGAAGTCCGGGGAGGGGGGCTAAGCACAGATACGCAGTATTTT.

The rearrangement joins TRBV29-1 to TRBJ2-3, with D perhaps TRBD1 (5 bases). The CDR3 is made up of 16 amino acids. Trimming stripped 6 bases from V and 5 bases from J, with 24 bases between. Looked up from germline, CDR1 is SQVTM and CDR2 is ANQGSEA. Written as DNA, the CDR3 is TGCAGCGTCGTAGAATGGGGCCATAGTTTCGAAGATACGCAGTATTTT. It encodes CSVVEWGHSFEDTQYF.

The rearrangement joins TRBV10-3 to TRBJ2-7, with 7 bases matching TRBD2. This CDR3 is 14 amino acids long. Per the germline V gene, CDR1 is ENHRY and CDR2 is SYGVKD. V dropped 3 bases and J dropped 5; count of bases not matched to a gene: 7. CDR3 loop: CAISDAGVGDEQYF. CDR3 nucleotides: TGTGCCATCAGTGATGCGGGGGTAGGGGACGAGCAGTACTTC.

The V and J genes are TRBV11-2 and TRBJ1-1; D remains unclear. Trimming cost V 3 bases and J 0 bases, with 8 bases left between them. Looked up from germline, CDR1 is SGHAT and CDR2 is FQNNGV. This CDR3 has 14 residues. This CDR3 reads CASSFGRMNTEAFF. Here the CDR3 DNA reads TGTGCCAGCAGCTTTGGAAGAATGAACACTGAAGCTTTCTTT.

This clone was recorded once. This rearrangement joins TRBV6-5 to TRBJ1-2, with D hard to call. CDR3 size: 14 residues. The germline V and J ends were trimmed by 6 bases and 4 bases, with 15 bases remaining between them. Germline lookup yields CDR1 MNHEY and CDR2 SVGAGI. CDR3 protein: CASRGFGQSYGYTF. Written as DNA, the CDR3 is TGTGCCAGCAGGGGCTTTGGGCAGAGCTATGGCTACACCTTC.

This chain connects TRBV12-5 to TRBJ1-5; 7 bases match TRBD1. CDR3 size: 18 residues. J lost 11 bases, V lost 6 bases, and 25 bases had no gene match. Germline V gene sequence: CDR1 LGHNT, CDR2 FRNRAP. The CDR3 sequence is CASGTTGRGTLGTETQHF. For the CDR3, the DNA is TGTGCTAGTGGCACGACAGGGAGAGGCACTCTGGGGACCGAGACCCAGCATTTT.

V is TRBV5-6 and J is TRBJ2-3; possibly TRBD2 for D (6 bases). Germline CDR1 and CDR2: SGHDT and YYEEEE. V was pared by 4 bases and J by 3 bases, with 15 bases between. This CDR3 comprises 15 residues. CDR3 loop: CASSGGILGTDTQYF. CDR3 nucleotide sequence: TGTGCCAGCAGCGGCGGGATTTTGGGAACAGATACGCAGTATTTT.

CDR3 sequence (DNA): TGTGCCTGGAGTAAGCCAGGGGATACGCAGTATTTT. It is translated as CAWSKPGDTQYF. The chain combines TRBV30 with TRBJ2-3; D may be TRBD1 (5 bases). CDR1 and CDR2 (germline): GTSNPN, SVGIG (reference sequence). The CDR3 is made up of 12 amino acids. With 2 bases removed from V and 6 bases from J, the gap between germline ends came to 9 bases.

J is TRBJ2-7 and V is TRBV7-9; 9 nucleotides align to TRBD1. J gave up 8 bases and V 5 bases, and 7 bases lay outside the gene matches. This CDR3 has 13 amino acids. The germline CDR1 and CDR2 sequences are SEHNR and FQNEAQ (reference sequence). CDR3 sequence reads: CASSPGTGFKQYF. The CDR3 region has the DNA TGTGCCAGCAGCCCCGGGACAGGGTTCAAGCAGTACTTC.

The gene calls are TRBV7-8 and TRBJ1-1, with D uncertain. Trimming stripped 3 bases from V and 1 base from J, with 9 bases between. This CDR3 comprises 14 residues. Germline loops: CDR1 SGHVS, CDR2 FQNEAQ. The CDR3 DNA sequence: TGTGCCAGCAGCTTCCCAGGACGGAACACTGAAGCTTTCTTT. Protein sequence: CASSFPGRNTEAFF.

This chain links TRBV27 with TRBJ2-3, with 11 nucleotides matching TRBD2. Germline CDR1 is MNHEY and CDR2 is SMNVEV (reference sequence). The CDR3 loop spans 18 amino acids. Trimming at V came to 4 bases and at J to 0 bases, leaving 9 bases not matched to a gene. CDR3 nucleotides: TGTGCCAGCAGTTACTGGGCTAGCGGGGGGAAAAGCACAGATACGCAGTATTTT. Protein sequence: CASSYWASGGKSTDTQYF.

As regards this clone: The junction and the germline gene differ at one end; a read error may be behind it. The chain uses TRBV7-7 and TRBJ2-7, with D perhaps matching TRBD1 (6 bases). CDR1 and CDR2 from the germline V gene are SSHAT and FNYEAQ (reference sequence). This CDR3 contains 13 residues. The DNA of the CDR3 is TGTGCTAGCAGCTTAGAACAGGGCTACGAGCAGTACTTC. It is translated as CASSLEQGYEQYF.

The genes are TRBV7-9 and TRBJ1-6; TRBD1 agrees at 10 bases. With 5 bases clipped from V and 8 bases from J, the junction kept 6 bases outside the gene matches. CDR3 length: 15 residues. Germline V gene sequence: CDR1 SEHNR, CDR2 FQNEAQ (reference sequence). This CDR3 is CASSRTGGIDSPLHF. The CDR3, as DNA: TGTGCCAGCAGCCGGACAGGGGGGATTGATTCACCCCTCCACTTT.

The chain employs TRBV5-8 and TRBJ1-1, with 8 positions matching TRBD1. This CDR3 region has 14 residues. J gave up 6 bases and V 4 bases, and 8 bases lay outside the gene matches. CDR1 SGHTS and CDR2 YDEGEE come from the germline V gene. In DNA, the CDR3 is TGTGCCAGCAGCCAACGGGACAGGTCTGCTGAAGCTTTCTTT. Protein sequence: CASSQRDRSAEAFF.

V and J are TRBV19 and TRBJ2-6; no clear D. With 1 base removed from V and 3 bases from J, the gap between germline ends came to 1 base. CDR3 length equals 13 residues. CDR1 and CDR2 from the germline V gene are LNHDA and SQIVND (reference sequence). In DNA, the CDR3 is TGTGCCAGTAGTATAGGTGGGGCCAACGTCCTGACTTTC. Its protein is CASSIGGANVLTF. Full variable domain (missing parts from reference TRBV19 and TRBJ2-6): DGGITQSPKYLFRKEGQNVTLSCEQNLNHDAMYWYRQDPGQGLRLIYYSQIVNDFQKGDIAEGYSVSREKKESFPLTVTSAQKNPTAFYLCASSIGGANVLTFGAGSRLTVL.

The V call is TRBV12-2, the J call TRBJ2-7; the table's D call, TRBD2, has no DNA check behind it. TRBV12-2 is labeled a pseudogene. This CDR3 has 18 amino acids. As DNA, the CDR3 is TGTGCAAGTCGCACGCGAACCACTAGCGGGGGCCCCGTGTACGAGCAGTACTTC. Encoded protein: CASRTRTTSGGPVYEQYF.

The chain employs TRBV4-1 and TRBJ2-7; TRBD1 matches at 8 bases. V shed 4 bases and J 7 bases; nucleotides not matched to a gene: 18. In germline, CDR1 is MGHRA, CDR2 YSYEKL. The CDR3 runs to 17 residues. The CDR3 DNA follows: TGCGCCAGCAGCCTCCACGCACTACAGGGGGGAATGGAGGAGCAGTACTTC. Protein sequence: CASSLHALQGGMEEQYF.

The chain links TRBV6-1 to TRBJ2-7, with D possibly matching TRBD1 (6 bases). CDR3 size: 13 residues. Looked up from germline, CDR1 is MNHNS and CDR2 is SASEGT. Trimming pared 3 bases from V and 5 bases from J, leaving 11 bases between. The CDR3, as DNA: TGTGCCAGCAGTGATCATAACAGGGACGAGCAGTACTTC. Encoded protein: CASSDHNRDEQYF.

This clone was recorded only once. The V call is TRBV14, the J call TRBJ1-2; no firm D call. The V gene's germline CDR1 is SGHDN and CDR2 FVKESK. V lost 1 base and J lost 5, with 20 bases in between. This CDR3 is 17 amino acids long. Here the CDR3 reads CASSQGIWTPGGYGYTF. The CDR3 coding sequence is TGTGCCAGCAGCCAAGGGATTTGGACCCCCGGCGGATATGGCTACACCTTC.

In DNA form, the CDR3 reads TGTGCCAGCTCACCACTTGTTACAGTAGCCAAAAACATTCAGTACTTC. Translated, it gives CASSPLVTVAKNIQYF. The chain recombines TRBV18 with TRBJ2-4; no firm D call. Germline V lookup: CDR1 KGHSH, CDR2 LQKENI. The CDR3 spans 16 residues. With 1 base removed from V and 0 bases from J, the gap between germline ends came to 10 bases.

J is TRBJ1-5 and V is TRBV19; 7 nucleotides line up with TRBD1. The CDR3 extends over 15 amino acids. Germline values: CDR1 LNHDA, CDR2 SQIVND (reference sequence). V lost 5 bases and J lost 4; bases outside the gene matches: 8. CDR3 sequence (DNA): TGTGCCAGTAGTGCGGACAGGAAACTAAATCAGCCCCAGCATTTT. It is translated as CASSADRKLNQPQHF.

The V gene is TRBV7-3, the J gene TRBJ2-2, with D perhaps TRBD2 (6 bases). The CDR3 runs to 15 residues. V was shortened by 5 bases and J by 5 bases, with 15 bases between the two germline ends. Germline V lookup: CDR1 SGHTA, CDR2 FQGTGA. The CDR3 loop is CASSPTAGGTGELFF. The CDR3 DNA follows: TGTGCCAGCAGCCCGACGGCCGGGGGAACCGGGGAGCTGTTTTTT.